Here is one T cell receptor (beta chain) with its context. Its antigen is still unknown. Sequencing libraries for TCR beta were prepared with iRepertoire HTBI primers and Arm-PCR of CDR3 regions. TCRdb fed the multiplex PCR reads into MiXCR, producing one record per CDR3 protein. Of hundreds of thousands of distinct CDR3 sequences in the sample, around 30% were seen once. This sample was taken from a study of regulatory T cells in long-lasting Graves disease. Described time point: persistent/refractory GD, antithyroid drugs over 5 years with positive TRAb. Construction of the TCR library relied on RNA isolated from PBMCs. EDTA tubes received around 9 milliliters of drawn peripheral blood. This CDR3 spans 14 amino acids. Deletions cut 4 bases from V and 7 bases from J, with 14 bases between. Germline assignment: CDR1 KGHSH and CDR2 LQKENI. Study outcomes and limitations: Relative to newly diagnosed Graves' patients, persistent ones had lower TCR diversity. Repertoires from persistent disease leaned toward TRBV28, TRBJ1-2 and TRBJ2-5. Researchers reported studying only peripheral blood, not thyroid tissue.

The source was peripheral blood mononuclear cells (PBMCs), collected when the disease was refractory, from a patient treated with antithyroid drugs. The rearrangement uses TRBV18 and TRBJ1-5, with D possibly matching TRBD1 (5 bases). This receptor was taken from a female donor with Graves disease. The CDR3 DNA sequence: TGTGCCAGCTCACTCGGGGCAGGGTGGCAGCCCCAGCATTTT. It encodes CASSLGAGWQPQHF. Full variable domain (rest looked up from reference TRBV18 and TRBJ1-5): NAGVMQNPRHLVRRRGQEARLRCSPMKGHSHVYWYRQLPEEGLKFMVYLQKENIIDESGMPKERFSAEFPKEGPSILRIQQVVRGDSAAYFCASSLGAGWQPQHFGDGTRLSIL.